These 17 T cell receptor beta chains were all obtained from the same sample, sequenced in a study of cytomegalovirus exposure and HLA in healthy donors. Use of 60 Vbeta and 13 Jbeta primers characterized the PCR. Produced via immunoSEQ multiplex PCR; TCRdb's table is partial and in-frame only. Here the sample spans roughly 150,000 clones, more than 8% being singletons. The sequencing input was PBMCs. These receptor sequences come from a man aged 50 to 59 in good health and CMV-seronegative.

CDR3 sequence (DNA): TGCAGCGCAGGGGGATTGAGGAACACTGAAGCTTTCTTT. Its protein product is CSAGGLRNTEAFF. The chain carries TRBV29-1 and TRBJ1-1, with 7 bases identical to TRBD1. The length of the CDR3 is 13 residues. Looked up from germline, CDR1 is SQVTM and CDR2 is ANQGSEA. The ends lost 7 bases at V and 1 base at J; junction bases unmatched: 6.

This chain uses TRBV19 with TRBJ1-1; D gene ambiguous. V was shortened by 5 bases and J by 3 bases, with 13 bases between the two germline ends. CDR1 LNHDA and CDR2 SQIVND come from the germline V gene (reference sequence). The CDR3 runs to 14 residues. This CDR3 is CASSAQAFDTEAFF. The CDR3 DNA reads as TGTGCCAGTAGTGCTCAGGCCTTCGACACTGAAGCTTTCTTT.

This clone has more than one count but fewer than ten. This chain links TRBV7-9 with TRBJ2-5; 13 nucleotides line up with TRBD2. Germline CDR1 is SEHNR and CDR2 is FQNEAQ (reference sequence). The CDR3 spans 15 residues. V lost 1 base, J lost 7 bases, and 3 bases stayed unmatched. DNA of the CDR3: TGTGCCAGCAGCTTAGGCACTAGCGGGAGGGCGACCCAGTACTTC. Protein: CASSLGTSGRATQYF.

This clone has more than one count but fewer than ten. V is TRBV6-5 and J is TRBJ1-1; possibly TRBD1 for D (5 bases). CDR1 MNHEY and CDR2 SVGAGI come from the germline V gene. The CDR3 has 14 residues. Trimming took off 7 bases at V and 4 bases at J, with 16 bases between the two ends. CDR3 DNA: TGTGCCAGCACATCAGGGCGGCAGGGCACTGAAGCTTTCTTT. It encodes CASTSGRQGTEAFF.

This clone turned up a few times. This rearrangement joins TRBV5-5 to TRBJ1-2; D perhaps matches TRBD1 (5 bases). The length of the CDR3 is 14 residues. Germline V CDR1 and CDR2: SGHKS, YYEKEE (reference sequence). The V end lost 4 bases, the J end lost 7 bases, and 17 bases lay between the germline ends. CDR3 sequence: CASSPSGVTGGYTF. Here the CDR3 DNA reads TGTGCCAGCAGCCCCTCGGGGGTTACAGGTGGCTACACCTTC.

CDR3 DNA sequence: TGTGCCAGCAGCCAGCGGGGCAATGAGCAGTTCTTC. Its translation: CASSQRGNEQFF. This chain connects TRBV27 to TRBJ2-1; TRBD2 agrees at 7 bases. Germline-derived CDR1 and CDR2 are MNHEY and SMNVEV (reference sequence). J lost 6 bases, V lost 6 bases, and 2 bases had no gene match. The CDR3 totals 12 residues.

A few counts support this clone. The V and J genes are TRBV5-1 and TRBJ2-4; 13 nucleotides align to TRBD2. This CDR3 has 18 amino acids. From germline, CDR1 is SGHRS and CDR2 YFSETQ. The trim removed 5 bases at V and 1 base at J, leaving 9 bases unmatched. In DNA form, the CDR3 reads TGCGCCAGCAGTTCCGGACTAGCGGGGGCGGGGGCCAAAAACATTCAGTACTTC. Its translation: CASSSGLAGAGAKNIQYF.

This clone was found a few times. The chain has TRBV27 and TRBJ2-2, with TRBD2 identical over 7 bases. The junction had 11 bases not matched to a gene; V was cut back by 2 bases and J by 5 bases. The germline V gene encodes CDR1 MNHEY and CDR2 SMNVEV (reference sequence). CDR3 size: 17 residues. The CDR3 bases are TGTGCCAGCAGTTTAATAGGAGGGAGGGCCCGGACCGGGGAGCTGTTTTTT. Translation: CASSLIGGRARTGELFF.

The gene calls are TRBV27 and TRBJ2-3; 8 bases agree with TRBD1. The CDR3 covers 16 residues. Unmatched junction bases numbered 7, after V lost 2 bases and J lost 3 bases. Germline V gives CDR1 MNHEY, CDR2 SMNVEV (reference sequence). CDR3: CASSLRGQARTDTQYF. The CDR3 DNA follows: TGTGCCAGCAGTTTACGGGGACAGGCAAGGACAGATACGCAGTATTTT.

This clone has a handful of counts. The rearrangement links TRBV6-5 to TRBJ2-7; 9 nucleotides align to TRBD1. Germline assignment: CDR1 MNHEY and CDR2 SVGAGI. With V trimmed by 5 bases and J by 3 bases, 8 bases remained unmatched. This CDR3 is 15 amino acids long. CDR3 DNA sequence: TGTGCCAGCAGTCGCACTAGACAGGGGGACTACGAGCAGTACTTC. Translated: CASSRTRQGDYEQYF.

The table lists this clone with a few counts. The V gene is TRBV10-2, the J gene TRBJ1-6, with no clear D. Trimming shortened V by 6 bases and J by 4 bases, and 4 bases separated the two germline ends. Germline V lookup: CDR1 WSHSY, CDR2 SAAADI. The CDR3 extends over 12 amino acids. DNA for the CDR3: TGCGCCAGCAGACAGTATAATTCACCCCTCCACTTT. Translation: CASRQYNSPLHF.

This rearrangement joins TRBV21-1 to TRBJ2-1; the table's D gene call, TRBD2, was not cross checked with the DNA. TRBV21-1 is deemed a pseudogene. The CDR3 has 17 amino acids. CDR3 residues: CASSKKRLAGDYNEQFF. DNA for the CDR3: TGTGCCAGCAGCAAAAAGAGGCTAGCGGGAGACTACAATGAGCAGTTCTTC.

Comment on this clone: One end of the junction is discordant with germline, which a read error may explain. This rearrangement joins TRBV12-5 to TRBJ1-3; TRBD1 aligns across 7 bases. This CDR3 has 11 residues. CDR1 LGHNT and CDR2 FRNRAP come from the germline V gene. CDR3 nucleotide sequence: TGTGCTAGTGGTTTGGAGACAGGGACCTCATTT. Its translation is CASGLETGTSF.

The chain has TRBV11-2 and TRBJ1-1; 9 bases line up with TRBD1. V gave up 5 bases and J gave up 4 bases; unmatched junction bases: 5. This CDR3 spans 14 amino acids. CDR1 is SGHAT and CDR2 is FQNNGV in the germline V gene. The CDR3 reads CASSLTGGSTEAFF. The CDR3 region has the DNA TGTGCCAGCAGCCTCACAGGGGGCAGCACTGAAGCTTTCTTT.

The J gene is TRBJ1-5, the V gene TRBV2; 9 nucleotides match TRBD1. The CDR3 spans 16 residues. The V gene end was trimmed by 7 bases and the J gene end by 8 bases; junction bases not matched to a gene: 15. The germline V gene has CDR1 SNHLY and CDR2 FYNNEI. The CDR3 DNA follows: TGTGCCAGCAACCCATATGGGACAGGGAGGTTGGAGCCCCAGCATTTT. This sequence encodes CASNPYGTGRLEPQHF.

This clone was seen a handful of times. J is TRBJ1-1 and V is TRBV28, with D maybe TRBD1 (5 bases). CDR1 and CDR2 (germline): MDHEN, SYDVKM. The CDR3 has 14 amino acids. V dropped 6 bases and J dropped 5 bases, with 16 bases sitting between them. CDR3 DNA sequence: TGTGCCAGCAGCCGGGGGGGAGGGTGGACTGAAGCTTTCTTT. This sequence encodes CASSRGGGWTEAFF.

This clone was detected only a few times. Here the CDR3 reads CASSPLLGGTDTQYF. CDR3 DNA: TGTGCCAGCAGTCCTCTCCTCGGGGGCACAGATACGCAGTATTTT. The chain employs TRBV27 and TRBJ2-3, with D maybe TRBD2 (5 bases). This CDR3 is built from 15 residues. V dropped 5 bases and J dropped 1 base, with 13 bases sitting between them. Germline CDR1 is MNHEY and CDR2 is SMNVEV (reference sequence).